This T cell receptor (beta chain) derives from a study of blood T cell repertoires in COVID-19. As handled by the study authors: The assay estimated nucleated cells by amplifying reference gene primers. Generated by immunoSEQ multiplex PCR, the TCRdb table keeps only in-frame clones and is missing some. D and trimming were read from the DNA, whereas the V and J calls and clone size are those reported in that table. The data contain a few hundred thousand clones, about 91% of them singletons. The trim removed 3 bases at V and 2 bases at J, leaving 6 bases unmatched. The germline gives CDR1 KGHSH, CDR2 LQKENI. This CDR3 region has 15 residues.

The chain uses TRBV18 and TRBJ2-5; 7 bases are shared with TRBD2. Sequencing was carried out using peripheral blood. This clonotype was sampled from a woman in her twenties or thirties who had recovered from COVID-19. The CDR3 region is CASSPWSGAQETQYF. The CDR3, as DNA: TGTGCCAGCTCACCCTGGAGCGGGGCACAAGAGACCCAGTACTTC.